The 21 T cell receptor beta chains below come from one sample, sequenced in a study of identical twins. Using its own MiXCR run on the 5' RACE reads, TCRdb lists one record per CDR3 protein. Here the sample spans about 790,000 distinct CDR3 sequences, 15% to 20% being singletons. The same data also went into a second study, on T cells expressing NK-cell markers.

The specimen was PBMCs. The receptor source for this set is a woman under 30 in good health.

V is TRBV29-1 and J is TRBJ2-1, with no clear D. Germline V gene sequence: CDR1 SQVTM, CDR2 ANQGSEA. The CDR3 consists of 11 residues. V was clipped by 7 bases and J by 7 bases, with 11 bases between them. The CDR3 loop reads CSALVSNEQFF. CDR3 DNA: TGCAGCGCCCTCGTTAGTAATGAGCAGTTCTTC.

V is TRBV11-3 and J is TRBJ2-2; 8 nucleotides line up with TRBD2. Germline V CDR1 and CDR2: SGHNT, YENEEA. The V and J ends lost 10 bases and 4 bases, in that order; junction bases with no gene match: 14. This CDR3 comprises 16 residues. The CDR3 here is CATRVFSGDSTGELFF. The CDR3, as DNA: TGTGCCACCAGGGTGTTTAGCGGGGATTCCACCGGGGAGCTGTTTTTT.

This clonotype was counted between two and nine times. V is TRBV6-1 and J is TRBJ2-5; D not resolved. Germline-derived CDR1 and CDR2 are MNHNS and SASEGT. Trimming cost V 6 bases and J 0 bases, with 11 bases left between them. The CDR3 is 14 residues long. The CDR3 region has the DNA TGTGCCAGCAGACCGGACCCGTACCAAGAGACCCAGTACTTC. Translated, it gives CASRPDPYQETQYF.

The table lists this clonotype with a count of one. In DNA form, the CDR3 reads TGCAGTGCTAGACTCAGGGATACCTACGAGCAGTACTTC. It is translated as CSARLRDTYEQYF. The chain combines TRBV20-1 with TRBJ2-7; weak D call: TRBD1 (5 bases). Germline V gene sequence: CDR1 DFQATT, CDR2 SNEGSKA (reference sequence). V dropped 2 bases and J dropped 2 bases, with 10 bases sitting between them. The CDR3 is 13 amino acids.

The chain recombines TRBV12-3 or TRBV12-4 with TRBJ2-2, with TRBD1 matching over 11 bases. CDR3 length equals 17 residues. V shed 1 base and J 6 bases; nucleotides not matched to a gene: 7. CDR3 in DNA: TGTGCCAGCAGTTTAGGCCCCGGGACAGGGGGATCCGGGGAGCTGTTTTTT. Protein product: CASSLGPGTGGSGELFF.

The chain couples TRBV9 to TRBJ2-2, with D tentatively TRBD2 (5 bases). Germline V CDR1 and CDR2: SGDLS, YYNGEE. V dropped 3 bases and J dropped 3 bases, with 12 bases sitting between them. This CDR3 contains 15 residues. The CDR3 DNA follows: TGTGCCAGCAGCGAGCGGTTAGGTTACACCGGGGAGCTGTTTTTT. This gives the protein CASSERLGYTGELFF. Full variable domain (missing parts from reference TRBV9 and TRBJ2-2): DSGVTQTPKHLITATGQRVTLRCSPRSGDLSVYWYQQSLDQGLQFLIQYYNGEERAKGNILERFSAQQFPDLHSELNLSSLELGDSALYFCASSERLGYTGELFFGEGSRLTVL.

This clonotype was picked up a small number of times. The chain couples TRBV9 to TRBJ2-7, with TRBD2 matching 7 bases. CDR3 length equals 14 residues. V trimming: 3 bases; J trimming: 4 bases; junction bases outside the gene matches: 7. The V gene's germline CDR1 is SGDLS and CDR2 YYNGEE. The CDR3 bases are TGTGCCAGCAGCGCTCGGGGGGAAGTTTACGAGCAGTACTTC. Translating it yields CASSARGEVYEQYF.

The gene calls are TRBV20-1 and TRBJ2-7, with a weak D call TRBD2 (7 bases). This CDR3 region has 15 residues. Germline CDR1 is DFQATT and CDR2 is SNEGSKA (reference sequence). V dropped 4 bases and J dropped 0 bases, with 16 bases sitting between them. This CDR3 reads CSAKPGGGASYEQYF. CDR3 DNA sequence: TGCAGTGCTAAACCGGGGGGCGGGGCCTCCTACGAGCAGTACTTC.

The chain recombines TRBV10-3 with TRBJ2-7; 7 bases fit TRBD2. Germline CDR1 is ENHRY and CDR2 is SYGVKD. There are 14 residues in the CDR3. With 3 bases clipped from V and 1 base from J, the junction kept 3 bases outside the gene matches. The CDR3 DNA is TGTGCCATCAGTGAAGCTAGCGGTTCCTACGAGCAGTACTTC. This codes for CAISEASGSYEQYF.

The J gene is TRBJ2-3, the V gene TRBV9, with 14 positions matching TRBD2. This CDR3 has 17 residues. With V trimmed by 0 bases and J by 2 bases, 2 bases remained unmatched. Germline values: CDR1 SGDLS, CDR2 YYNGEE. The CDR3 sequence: CASSVEGLAGVTDTQYF. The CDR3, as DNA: TGTGCCAGCAGCGTAGAGGGACTAGCGGGGGTCACAGATACGCAGTATTTT.

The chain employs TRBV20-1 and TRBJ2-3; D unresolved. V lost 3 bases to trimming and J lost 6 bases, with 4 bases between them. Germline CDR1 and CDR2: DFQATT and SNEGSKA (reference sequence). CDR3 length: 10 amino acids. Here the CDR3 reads CSARDDTQYF. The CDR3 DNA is TGCAGTGCTAGGGATGATACGCAGTATTTT.

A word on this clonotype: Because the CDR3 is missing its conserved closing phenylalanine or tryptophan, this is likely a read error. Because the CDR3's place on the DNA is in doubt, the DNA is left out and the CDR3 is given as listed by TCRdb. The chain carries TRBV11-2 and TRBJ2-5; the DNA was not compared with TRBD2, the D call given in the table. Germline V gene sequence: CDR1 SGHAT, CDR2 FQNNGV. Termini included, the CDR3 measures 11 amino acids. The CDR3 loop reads CASSLVDSVEL.

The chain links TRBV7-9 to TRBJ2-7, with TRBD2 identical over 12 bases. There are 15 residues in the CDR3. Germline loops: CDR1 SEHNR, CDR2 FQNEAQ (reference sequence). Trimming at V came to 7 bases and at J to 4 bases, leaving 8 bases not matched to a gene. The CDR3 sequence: CASIFSGTSGYEQYF. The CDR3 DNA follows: TGTGCCAGCATCTTCTCCGGGACTAGCGGGTACGAGCAGTACTTC. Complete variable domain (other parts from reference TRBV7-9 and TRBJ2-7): DTGVSQNPRHKITKRGQNVTFRCDPISEHNRLYWYRQTLGQGPEFLTYFQNEAQLEKSRLLSDRFSAERPKGSFSTLEIQRTEQGDSAMYLCASIFSGTSGYEQYFGPGTRLTVT.

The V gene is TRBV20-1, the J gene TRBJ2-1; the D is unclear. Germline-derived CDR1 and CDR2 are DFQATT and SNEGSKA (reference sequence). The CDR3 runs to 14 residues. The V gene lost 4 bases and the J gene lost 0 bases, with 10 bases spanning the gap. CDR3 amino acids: CSAKVAGSYNEQFF. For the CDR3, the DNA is TGCAGTGCTAAGGTGGCAGGCTCCTACAATGAGCAGTTCTTC.

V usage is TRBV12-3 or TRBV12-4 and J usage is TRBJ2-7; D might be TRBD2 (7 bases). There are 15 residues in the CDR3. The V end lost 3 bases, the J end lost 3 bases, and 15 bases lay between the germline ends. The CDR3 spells CASSFVGAGVYEQYF. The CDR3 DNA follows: TGTGCCAGCAGTTTCGTGGGGGCGGGAGTCTACGAGCAGTACTTC.

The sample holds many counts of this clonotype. CDR3: CSARKAPGDTQYF. DNA of the CDR3: TGCAGTGCTAGGAAAGCCCCCGGAGATACGCAGTATTTT. The rearrangement links TRBV20-1 to TRBJ2-3; D is unclear. CDR3 length equals 13 residues. Trimming cost V 3 bases and J 5 bases, with 12 bases left between them. CDR1 is DFQATT, CDR2 SNEGSKA, per germline (reference sequence).

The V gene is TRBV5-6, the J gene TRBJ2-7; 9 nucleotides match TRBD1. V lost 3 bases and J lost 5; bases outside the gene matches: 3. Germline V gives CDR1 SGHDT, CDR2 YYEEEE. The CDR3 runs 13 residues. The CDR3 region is CASSWDREHEQYF. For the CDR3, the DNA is TGTGCCAGCAGCTGGGACAGGGAACACGAGCAGTACTTC.

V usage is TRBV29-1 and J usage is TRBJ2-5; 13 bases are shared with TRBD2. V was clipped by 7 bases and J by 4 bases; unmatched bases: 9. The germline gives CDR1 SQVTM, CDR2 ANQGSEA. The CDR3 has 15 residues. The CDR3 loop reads CSGGLAGARGETQYF. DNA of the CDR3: TGCAGCGGAGGACTAGCGGGGGCCAGAGGAGAGACCCAGTACTTC.

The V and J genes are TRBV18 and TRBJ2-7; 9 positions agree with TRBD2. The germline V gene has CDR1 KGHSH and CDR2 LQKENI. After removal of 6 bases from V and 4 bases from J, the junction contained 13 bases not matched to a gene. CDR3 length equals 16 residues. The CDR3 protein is CASSPRPRLAEYEQYF. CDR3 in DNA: TGTGCCAGCTCGCCGAGACCGAGACTAGCGGAGTACGAGCAGTACTTC.

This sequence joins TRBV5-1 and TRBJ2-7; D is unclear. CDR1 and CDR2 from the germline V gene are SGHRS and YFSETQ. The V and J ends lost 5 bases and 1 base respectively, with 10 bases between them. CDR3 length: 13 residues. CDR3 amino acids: CASRQTGSYEQYF. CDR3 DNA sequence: TGCGCCAGCAGGCAGACTGGATCCTACGAGCAGTACTTC.

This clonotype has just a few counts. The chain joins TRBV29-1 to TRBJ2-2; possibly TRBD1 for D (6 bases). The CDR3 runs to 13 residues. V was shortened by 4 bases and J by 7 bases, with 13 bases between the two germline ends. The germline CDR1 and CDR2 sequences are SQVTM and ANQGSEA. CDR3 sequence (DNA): TGCAGCGTTGGGGAAACAGGGTTCGGGGAGCTGTTTTTT. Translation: CSVGETGFGELFF.